This T cell receptor (beta chain) was sequenced in a study of blood T cells in healthy people across ages. The CDR3 runs to 15 residues. V shed 5 bases and J 6 bases; nucleotides not matched to a gene: 9. Germline V gives CDR1 SGHAT, CDR2 FQNNGV. This clonotype was recorded a few times. For the second PCR, which ran for roughly 7 to 11 cycles, a sample-barcoded 5' primer and a J-beta primer mix were used. TCRdb reprocessed the 5' RACE reads with MiXCR, giving one entry per CDR3 protein. The data contain some 1.7 million distinct CDR3 sequences, under 30% of them singletons. The chain carries TRBV11-2 and TRBJ1-4, with 7 bases lining up with TRBD1. This clonotype originated in a woman between 25 and 40 years old in good health. Sequenced sample: blood. CDR3 residues: CASSPLQGTDEKLFF. CDR3 nucleotides: TGTGCCAGCAGCCCACTACAGGGGACGGATGAAAAACTGTTTTTT. The entire variable domain, with the rest obtained from reference TRBV11-2 and TRBJ1-4, is as follows: EAGVAQSPRYKIIEKRQSVAFWCNPISGHATLYWYQQILGQGPKLLIQFQNNGVVDDSQLPKDRFSAERLKGVDSTLKIQPAKLEDSAVYLCASSPLQGTDEKLFFGSGTQLSVL.